This is a list of T cell receptor beta chains from one sample in a study of shared clonotypes between healthy human individuals. Sequencing was performed with immunoSEQ multiplex PCR; in TCRdb, only in-frame clones are kept and a portion is missing. The sample has roughly 2.2 million clones; 85% to 95% are singletons. Sequenced: naive CD4+ T cells from PBMCs. These receptors were collected from a man aged 18 to 35 in good health. Some clones in this sample may be carry-over from other donors' samples. Each CDR3 is given with its conserved first and last residue. A D gene is named only where the DNA matches it firmly. Some rows have no size entry. The others give once, few or many, or a class for an expanded clone.

abundance | d_gene | j_gene | v_gene | CDR3aa | CDR3nt
NA | NA | TRBJ2-4 | TRBV7-8 | CASSFRHPIGDIQYF | TGTGCCAGCAGCTTTCGACACCCAATTGGGGACATTCAGTACTTC
NA | NA | TRBJ1-1 | TRBV6-5 | CASSYWVWQGRRAFF | TGTGCCAGCAGTTACTGGGTTTGGCAGGGGAGGAGAGCTTTCTTT
NA | NA | TRBJ2-7 | TRBV28 | CASRSRLRTGPLSSYEQYF | TGTGCCAGCAGATCCCGCCTTAGAACAGGACCTCTAAGCTCCTACGAGCAGTACTTC
NA | NA | TRBJ1-4 | TRBV30 | CAWTRQLNEKLFF | TGTGCCTGGACCAGACAGCTCAATGAAAAACTGTTTTTT
NA | NA | TRBJ1-1 | TRBV7-2 | CASSLGLVTEAFF | TGTGCCAGCAGCTTAGGATTGGTCACTGAAGCTTTCTTT
NA | NA | TRBJ1-3 | TRBV2 | CASTDRSGNTIYF | TGTGCCAGCACGGACAGATCCGGAAACACCATATATTTT
NA | NA | TRBJ1-1 | TRBV19 | CASSIVTARNTEAFF | TGTGCCAGTAGTATAGTAACAGCTAGAAACACTGAAGCTTTCTTT
NA | TRBD2 | TRBJ2-7 | TRBV5-8 | CASSLIRTSGAYEQYF | TGTGCCAGCAGCTTAATACGGACTAGCGGGGCCTACGAGCAGTACTTC
NA | NA | TRBJ2-3 | TRBV5-6 | CASSLTGTDTQYF | TGTGCCAGCAGCCTCACCGGGACAGATACGCAGTATTTT
NA | TRBD2 | TRBJ2-1 | TRBV2 | CASRAGLAGGHYSYNEQFF | TGTGCCAGCAGAGCCGGACTAGCGGGAGGACACTACTCCTACAATGAGCAGTTCTTC
NA | NA | TRBJ2-1 | TRBV5-4 | CASSLRTTRVF | TGTGCCAGCAGCTTGAGGACTACTCGGGTCTTC
once | NA | TRBJ2-7 | TRBV27 | CASSNHARAGEDEQYF | TGTGCCAGCAGCAACCATGCTCGGGCAGGGGAGGACGAGCAGTACTTC
NA | NA | TRBJ2-1 | TRBV14 | CASSHWARSDLEQFF | TGTGCCAGCAGCCACTGGGCCCGGTCCGACTTGGAGCAGTTCTTC
NA | NA | TRBJ2-7 | TRBV27 | CASSLSDNYEQYF | TGTGCCAGCAGTTTATCGGACAACTACGAGCAGTACTTC
NA | NA | TRBJ2-7 | TRBV18 | CASSPTADIYEQYF | TGTGCCAGCTCACCAACCGCAGACATCTACGAGCAGTACTTC
NA | NA | TRBJ2-2 | TRBV14 | CASSQVSPGELFF | TGTGCCAGCAGCCAAGTTAGCCCCGGGGAGCTGTTTTTT
once | TRBD1 | TRBJ2-3 | TRBV28 | CASRGTGLRLTDTQYF | TGTGCCAGCAGGGGGACAGGGTTAAGGCTCACAGATACGCAGTATTTT